A selection of T cell receptor beta chains follows, all from one sample in a study of shared clonotypes between healthy human individuals. Sequenced by immunoSEQ multiplex PCR; TCRdb stores in-frame clones only, minus some. The repertoire holds 550,000 to 650,000 clones, with roughly 96% as singletons. The material sequenced was naive CD8+ T cells sorted from blood. These receptors originate from a woman under 40 in good health. Both conserved end residues are part of each CDR3. The order of the fields is J gene, V gene, clone size, D gene, CDR3 length, CDR3 DNA, CDR3 protein. A D gene is named only where the DNA matches it firmly. The size entry is marked missing in some rows and otherwise reads once, few, many or a size class.

TRBJ1-2	TRBV7-9	-	-	15	TGTGCCAGCAGCTCAGACCCCGGACCTAACTATGGCTACACCTTC	CASSSDPGPNYGYTF
TRBJ2-1	TRBV7-9	-	-	14	TGTGCCAGCAGCTTGAGTGCGGACCCTAATGAGCAGTTCTTC	CASSLSADPNEQFF
TRBJ1-5	TRBV28	once	-	14	TGTGCCAGCACCGGCGTGGGGGGGCCTCAGCCCCAGCATTTT	CASTGVGGPQPQHF
TRBJ1-2	TRBV27	-	-	13	TGTGCCAGCAGTTGGGCCTCTAACTATGGCTACACCTTC	CASSWASNYGYTF
TRBJ1-2	TRBV5-8	-	-	11	TGTGCCAGCAGCAGGGCTGTTGGCTACACCTTC	CASSRAVGYTF
TRBJ2-7	TRBV10-1	-	-	14	TGCGCCAGCAGTGACACTGTCGGGGTCTACGAGCAGTACTTC	CASSDTVGVYEQYF
TRBJ1-1	TRBV11-2	-	-	14	TGTGCCAGCAGCTTAGGTCGCCGAGACTCTGAAGCTTTCTTT	CASSLGRRDSEAFF
TRBJ2-1	TRBV2	-	TRBD2	16	TGTGCCAGCAGGGAACGACTGCTAGCGGACTACAATGAGCAGTTCTTC	CASRERLLADYNEQFF
TRBJ2-7	TRBV5-1	-	-	15	TGCGCCAGCAGCTTGGACTGGGGAAGCTCCTACGAGCAGTACTTC	CASSLDWGSSYEQYF
TRBJ1-1	TRBV4-2	-	-	17	TGTGCCAGCAGCCAAGAGTATAAGGGGCTTGTGAACACTGAAGCTTTCTTT	CASSQEYKGLVNTEAFF
TRBJ1-5	TRBV7-8	-	-	13	TGTGCCAGCAGCTTGAATAGCAATCAGCCCCAGCATTTT	CASSLNSNQPQHF
TRBJ2-7	TRBV7-9	-	-	14	TGTGCCAGCAGCTTAGGCAGCCAAGTCTACGAGCAGTACTTC	CASSLGSQVYEQYF
TRBJ1-2	TRBV7-8	-	-	14	TGTGCCAGCAGCTTCTGGGCAGGGGACTATGGCTACACCTTC	CASSFWAGDYGYTF
TRBJ1-2	TRBV5-4	-	-	13	TGTGCCAGCAGCTTGCCTGAGAACTATGGCTACACCTTC	CASSLPENYGYTF
TRBJ2-1	TRBV6-1	-	TRBD2	17	TGTGCCAGCAGTGAACAGACTAGCGGGGGGGGCTACAATGAGCAGTTCTTC	CASSEQTSGGGYNEQFF
TRBJ2-7	TRBV7-9	-	TRBD1	12	TGTGCCAGCAGCTGGGACAGCTACGAGCAGTACTTC	CASSWDSYEQYF
TRBJ2-1	TRBV7-3	-	TRBD2	15	TGTGCCAGCAGCTCGGGACTAGCGGCCTACAATGAGCAGTTCTTC	CASSSGLAAYNEQFF
TRBJ2-7	TRBV19	-	TRBD1	17	TGTGCCAGTAGTTTCTTGATCGGACAGGGTACTGCCTACGAGCAGTACTTC	CASSFLIGQGTAYEQYF
TRBJ2-1	TRBV2	-	-	15	TGTGCCAGCATCCCCCAAGGCGGGCCCTACAATGAGCAGTTCTTC	CASIPQGGPYNEQFF
TRBJ2-1	TRBV27	-	TRBD2	15	TGTGCCAGCAGTGCATCTAGCGGGATTAGGGATGAGCAGTTCTTC	CASSASSGIRDEQFF
TRBJ1-2	TRBV27	-	-	14	TGTGCCAGCAGTTCAACGGGGGGATGGTATGGCTACACCTTC	CASSSTGGWYGYTF
TRBJ1-4	TRBV28	-	-	13	TGTGCCAGCAGCCCGGAGGGGTTTGGGGAACTGTTTTTT	CASSPEGFGELFF
TRBJ1-5	TRBV28	-	-	14	TGTGCCAGCAGTCTAGGAGCCCGCAATCAGCCCCAGCATTTT	CASSLGARNQPQHF
TRBJ2-7	TRBV11-2	-	-	13	TGTGCCAGCAGCTTCGGGCCAATCTACGAGCAGTACTTC	CASSFGPIYEQYF
TRBJ1-1	TRBV27	few	-	13	TGTGCCAGCATCGGAGACGGTATCACTGAAGCTTTCTTT	CASIGDGITEAFF
TRBJ2-1	TRBV7-9	-	-	14	TGTGCCAGCAGCTTGGCGGGAAACTACAATGAGCAGTTCTTC	CASSLAGNYNEQFF